What follows are 6 T cell receptor beta chains derived from one specimen sequenced in a study of regulatory T cells in long-lasting Graves disease. Relying on iRepertoire HTBI primers and Arm-PCR of CDR3 regions, the team built TCR beta libraries. One entry per CDR3 protein, called by TCRdb with MiXCR from the multiplex PCR reads. The sample contains 620,000 or so distinct CDR3 sequences, approximately 15% of which appear only once. The time point: newly diagnosed GD, antithyroid drugs for less than 3 months. RNA extracted from PBMCs served as the sequencing template. In addition, the sample was reused for a study of T cells in Graves' hyperthyroidism and ophthalmopathy.

The starting material was peripheral blood mononuclear cells (PBMCs), obtained at new diagnosis, from a patient treated with antithyroid drugs. The origin of the receptors is a woman in her twenties or thirties with Graves disease.

This clonotype was seen repeatedly, ten times or more. The rearrangement links TRBV11-2 to TRBJ2-7; TRBD2 matches 10 bases. With V trimmed by 8 bases and J by 0 bases, 7 bases remained unmatched. Germline V gene data show CDR1 as SGHAT and CDR2 as FQNNGV. The CDR3 is made up of 15 amino acids. The CDR3 region has the DNA TGTGCCAGCGAGTCTAGCGGGGGAATCTCCTACGAGCAGTACTTC. Encoded protein: CASESSGGISYEQYF. Full variable domain (remainder filled in from reference TRBV11-2 and TRBJ2-7): EAGVAQSPRYKIIEKRQSVAFWCNPISGHATLYWYQQILGQGPKLLIQFQNNGVVDDSQLPKDRFSAERLKGVDSTLKIQPAKLEDSAVYLCASESSGGISYEQYFGPGTRLTVT.

The chain carries TRBV20-1 and TRBJ1-1; possibly TRBD1 for D (6 bases). The V gene lost 6 bases and the J gene lost 5 bases, with 25 bases spanning the gap. The CDR3 extends over 16 amino acids. Germline V gene sequence: CDR1 DFQATT, CDR2 SNEGSKA (reference sequence). The CDR3 loop is CSADLRERGGWTEAFF. The CDR3 region has the DNA TGCAGTGCCGACCTGAGGGAACGCGGGGGCTGGACTGAAGCTTTCTTT.

The sample holds many counts of this clonotype. This chain connects TRBV7-9 to TRBJ2-5; the D gene is possibly TRBD2 (6 bases). The CDR3 sequence is 14 residues long. Trimming took 5 bases from V and 4 from J, leaving 14 bases between them. Germline CDR1 SEHNR, CDR2 FQNEAQ (reference sequence). CDR3 in amino acids: CASSELALPETQYF. The CDR3 DNA reads as TGTGCCAGCAGCGAACTAGCACTCCCAGAGACCCAGTACTTC.

This clonotype appeared many times. V gene TRBV28 combines with J gene TRBJ1-5; 10 bases align to TRBD1. In germline, CDR1 is MDHEN, CDR2 SYDVKM. This CDR3 is 15 amino acids long. J gave up 6 bases and V 5 bases, and 7 bases lay outside the gene matches. In nucleotides, the CDR3 is TGTGCCAGCAGTCCTGACAGGGGGCGAGCTCAGCCCCAGCATTTT. Translating gives CASSPDRGRAQPQHF.

The chain combines TRBV11-2 with TRBJ2-6; 7 positions agree with TRBD1. The CDR3 consists of 16 residues. V trimming: 2 bases; J trimming: 2 bases; junction bases outside the gene matches: 3. CDR1 and CDR2 from the germline V gene are SGHAT and FQNNGV. The CDR3 loop is CASSLWGQTGANVLTF. In DNA form, the CDR3 reads TGTGCCAGCAGCTTATGGGGACAGACTGGGGCCAACGTCCTGACTTTC.

This clonotype came up many times. The chain has TRBV28 and TRBJ1-1; D may be TRBD1 (6 bases). Germline V gene sequence: CDR1 MDHEN, CDR2 SYDVKM. Trimming cost V 5 bases and J 9 bases, with 13 bases left between them. The CDR3 loop spans 12 amino acids. CDR3 sequence reads: CASSLIDRKAFF. The DNA of the CDR3 is TGTGCCAGCAGTCTGATAGACAGGAAAGCTTTCTTT.